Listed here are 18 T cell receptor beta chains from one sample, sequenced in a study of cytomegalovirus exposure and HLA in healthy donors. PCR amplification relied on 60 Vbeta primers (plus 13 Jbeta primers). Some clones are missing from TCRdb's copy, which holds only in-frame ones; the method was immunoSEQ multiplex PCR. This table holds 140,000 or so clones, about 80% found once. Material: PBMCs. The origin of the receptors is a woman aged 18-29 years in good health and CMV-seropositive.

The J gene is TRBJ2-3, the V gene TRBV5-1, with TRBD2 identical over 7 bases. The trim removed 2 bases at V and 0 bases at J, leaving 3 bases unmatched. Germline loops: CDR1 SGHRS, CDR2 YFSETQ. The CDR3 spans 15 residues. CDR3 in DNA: TGCGCCAGCAGCTTAGCGGGGTATAGCACAGATACGCAGTATTTT. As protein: CASSLAGYSTDTQYF. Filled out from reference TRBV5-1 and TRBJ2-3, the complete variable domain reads KAGVTQTPRYLIKTRGQQVTLSCSPISGHRSVSWYQQTPGQGLQFLFEYFSETQRNKGNFPGRFSGRQFSNSRSEMNVSTLELGDSALYLCASSLAGYSTDTQYFGPGTRLTVL.

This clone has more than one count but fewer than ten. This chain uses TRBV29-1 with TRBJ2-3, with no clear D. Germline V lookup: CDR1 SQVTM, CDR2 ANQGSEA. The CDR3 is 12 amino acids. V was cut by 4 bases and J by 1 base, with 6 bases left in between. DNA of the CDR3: TGCAGCGTTGTCTCCGGCACAGATACGCAGTATTTT. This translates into CSVVSGTDTQYF.

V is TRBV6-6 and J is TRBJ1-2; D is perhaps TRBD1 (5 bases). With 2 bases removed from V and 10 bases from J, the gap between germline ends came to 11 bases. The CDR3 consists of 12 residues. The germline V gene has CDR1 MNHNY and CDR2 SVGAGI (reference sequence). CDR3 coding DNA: TGTGCCAGCAGTTACGGGGGACTAGTCTACACCTTC. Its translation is CASSYGGLVYTF.

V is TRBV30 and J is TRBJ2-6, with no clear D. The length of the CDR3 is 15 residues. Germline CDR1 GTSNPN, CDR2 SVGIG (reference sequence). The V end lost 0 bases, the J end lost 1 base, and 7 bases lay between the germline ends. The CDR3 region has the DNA TGTGCCTGGAGTGTAGGCAGGTCTGGGGCCAACGTCCTGACTTTC. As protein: CAWSVGRSGANVLTF.

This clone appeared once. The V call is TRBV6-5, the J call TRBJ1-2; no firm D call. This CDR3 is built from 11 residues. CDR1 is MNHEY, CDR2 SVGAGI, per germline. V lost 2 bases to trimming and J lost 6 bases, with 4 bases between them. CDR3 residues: CASSYPDGYTF. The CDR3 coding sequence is TGTGCCAGCAGTTACCCGGATGGCTACACCTTC.

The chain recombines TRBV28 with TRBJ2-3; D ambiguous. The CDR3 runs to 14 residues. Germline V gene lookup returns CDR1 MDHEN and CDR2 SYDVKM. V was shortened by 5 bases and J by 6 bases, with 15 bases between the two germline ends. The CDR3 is CASSTSVKPDTQYF. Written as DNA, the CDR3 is TGTGCCAGCAGTACCAGCGTCAAGCCGGATACGCAGTATTTT.

CDR3 DNA sequence: TGTGCCAGCAGCGAGACAACCGGCAATACGCAGTATTTT. It translates to CASSETTGNTQYF. The rearrangement links TRBV7-9 to TRBJ2-3; unclear D gene. Germline values: CDR1 SEHNR, CDR2 FQNEAQ (reference sequence). CDR3 length: 13 residues. V shed 5 bases and J shed 7 bases, with 13 bases lying between them.

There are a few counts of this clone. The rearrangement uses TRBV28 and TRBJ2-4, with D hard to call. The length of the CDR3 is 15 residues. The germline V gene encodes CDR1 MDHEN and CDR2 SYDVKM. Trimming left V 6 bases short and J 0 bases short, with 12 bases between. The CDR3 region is CASRTSVIAKNIQYF. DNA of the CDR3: TGTGCCAGCAGGACTTCAGTTATAGCCAAAAACATTCAGTACTTC.

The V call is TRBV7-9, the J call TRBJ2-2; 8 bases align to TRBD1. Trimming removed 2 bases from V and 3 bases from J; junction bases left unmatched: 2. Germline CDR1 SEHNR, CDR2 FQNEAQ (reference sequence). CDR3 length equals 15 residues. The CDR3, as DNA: TGTGCCAGCAGCTTACTGACAGGGGACACCGGGGAGCTGTTTTTT. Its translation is CASSLLTGDTGELFF.

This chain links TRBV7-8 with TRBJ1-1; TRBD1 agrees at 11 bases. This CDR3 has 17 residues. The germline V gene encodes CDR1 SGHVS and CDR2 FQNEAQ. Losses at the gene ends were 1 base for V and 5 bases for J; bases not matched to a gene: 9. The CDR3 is CASSLVVVGQGATEAFF. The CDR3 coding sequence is TGTGCCAGCAGCTTAGTAGTTGTTGGACAGGGGGCGACTGAAGCTTTCTTT.

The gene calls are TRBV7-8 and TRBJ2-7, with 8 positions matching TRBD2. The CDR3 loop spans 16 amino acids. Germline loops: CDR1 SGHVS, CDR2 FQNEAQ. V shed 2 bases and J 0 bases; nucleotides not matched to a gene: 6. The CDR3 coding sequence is TGTGCCAGCAGCTTACGTCAGCGGGGGTCCTCCTACGAGCAGTACTTC. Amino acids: CASSLRQRGSSYEQYF.

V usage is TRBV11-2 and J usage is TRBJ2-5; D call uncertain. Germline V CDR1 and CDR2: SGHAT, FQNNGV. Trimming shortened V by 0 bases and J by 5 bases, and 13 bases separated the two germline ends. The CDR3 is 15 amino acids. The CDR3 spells CASSLDSRGPETQYF. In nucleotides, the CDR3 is TGTGCCAGCAGCTTAGACAGCCGAGGTCCGGAGACCCAGTACTTC.

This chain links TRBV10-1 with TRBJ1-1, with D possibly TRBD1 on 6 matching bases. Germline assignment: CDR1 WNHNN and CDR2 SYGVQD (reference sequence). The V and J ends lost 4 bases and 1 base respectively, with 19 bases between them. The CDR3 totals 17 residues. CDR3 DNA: TGCGCCAGCAGTGTCCAAAGACTGATACAGGGGAACACTGAAGCTTTCTTT. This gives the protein CASSVQRLIQGNTEAFF.

The CDR3, as DNA: TGTGCCAGCAGCATCAGCACCGGGACATCCGAGCAGTACTTC. Amino acids: CASSISTGTSEQYF. This sequence joins TRBV7-8 and TRBJ2-7, with D perhaps matching TRBD1 (6 bases). CDR1 SGHVS and CDR2 FQNEAQ come from the germline V gene. Trimming left V 5 bases short and J 6 bases short, with 17 bases between. This CDR3 has 14 residues.

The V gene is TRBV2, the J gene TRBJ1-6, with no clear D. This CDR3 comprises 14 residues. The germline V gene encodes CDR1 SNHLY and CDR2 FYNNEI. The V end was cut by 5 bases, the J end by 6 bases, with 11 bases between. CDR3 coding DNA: TGTGCCAGCAGTTCTAATGCGCCTAATTCACCCCTCCACTTT. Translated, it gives CASSSNAPNSPLHF.

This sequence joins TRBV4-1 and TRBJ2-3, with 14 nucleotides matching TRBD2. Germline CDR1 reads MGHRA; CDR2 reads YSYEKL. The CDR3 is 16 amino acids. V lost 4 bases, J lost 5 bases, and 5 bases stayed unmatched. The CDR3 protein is CASSRDGTSGGDTQYF. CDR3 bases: TGCGCCAGCAGCCGCGACGGGACTAGCGGGGGAGATACGCAGTATTTT.

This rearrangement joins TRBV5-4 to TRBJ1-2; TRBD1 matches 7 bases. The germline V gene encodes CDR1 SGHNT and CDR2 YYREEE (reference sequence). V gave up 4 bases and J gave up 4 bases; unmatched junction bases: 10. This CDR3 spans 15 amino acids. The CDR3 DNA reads TGTGCCAGCAGCAGGGGACAGTCTGGAGGCTATGGCTACACCTTC. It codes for CASSRGQSGGYGYTF.

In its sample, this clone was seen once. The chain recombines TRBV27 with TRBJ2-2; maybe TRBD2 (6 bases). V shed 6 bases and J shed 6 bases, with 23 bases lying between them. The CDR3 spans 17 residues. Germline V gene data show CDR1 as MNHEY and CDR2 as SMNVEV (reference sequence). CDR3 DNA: TGTGCCAGCAGCTATAAACTAGCCCCATTAATCCCCGGGGAGCTGTTTTTT. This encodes CASSYKLAPLIPGELFF.